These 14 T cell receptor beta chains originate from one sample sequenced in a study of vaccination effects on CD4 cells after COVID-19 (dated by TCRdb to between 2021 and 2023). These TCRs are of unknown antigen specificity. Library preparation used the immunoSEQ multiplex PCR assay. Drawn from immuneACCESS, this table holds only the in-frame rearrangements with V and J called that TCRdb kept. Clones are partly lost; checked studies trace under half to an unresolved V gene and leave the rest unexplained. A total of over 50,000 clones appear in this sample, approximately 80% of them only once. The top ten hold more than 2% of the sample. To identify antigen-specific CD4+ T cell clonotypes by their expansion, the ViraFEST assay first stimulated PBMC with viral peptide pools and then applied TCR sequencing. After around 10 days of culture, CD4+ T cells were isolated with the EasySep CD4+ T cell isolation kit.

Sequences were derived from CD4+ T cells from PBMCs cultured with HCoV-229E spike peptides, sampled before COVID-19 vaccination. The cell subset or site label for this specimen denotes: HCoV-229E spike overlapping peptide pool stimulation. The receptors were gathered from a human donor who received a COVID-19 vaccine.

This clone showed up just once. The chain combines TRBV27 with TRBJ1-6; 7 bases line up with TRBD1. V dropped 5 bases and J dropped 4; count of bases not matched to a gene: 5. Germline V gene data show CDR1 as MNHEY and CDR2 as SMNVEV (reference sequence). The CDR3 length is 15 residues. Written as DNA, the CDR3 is TGTGCCAGCAGTCGGACAGGTGTTTATAATTCACCCCTCCACTTT. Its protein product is CASSRTGVYNSPLHF.

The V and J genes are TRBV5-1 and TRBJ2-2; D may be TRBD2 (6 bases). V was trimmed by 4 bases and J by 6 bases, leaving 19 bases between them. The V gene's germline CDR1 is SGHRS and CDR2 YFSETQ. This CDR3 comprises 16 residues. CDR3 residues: CASSPPAGSTAGELFF. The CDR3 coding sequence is TGCGCCAGCAGCCCCCCGGCGGGGAGCACCGCCGGGGAGCTGTTTTTT.

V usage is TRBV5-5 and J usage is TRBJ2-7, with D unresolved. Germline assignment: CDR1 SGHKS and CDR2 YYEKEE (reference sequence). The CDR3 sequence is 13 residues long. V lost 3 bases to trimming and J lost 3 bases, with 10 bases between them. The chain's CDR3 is CASSSPYGYEQYV. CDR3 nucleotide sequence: TGTGCCAGCAGCTCCCCATACGGCTACGAGCAGTACGTC.

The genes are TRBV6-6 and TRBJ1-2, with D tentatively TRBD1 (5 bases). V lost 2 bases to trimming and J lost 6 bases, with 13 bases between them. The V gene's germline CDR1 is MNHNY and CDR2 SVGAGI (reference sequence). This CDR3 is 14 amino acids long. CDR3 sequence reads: CASSYPGLTNGYTF. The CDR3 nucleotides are TGTGCCAGCAGTTACCCGGGACTAACCAATGGCTACACCTTC.

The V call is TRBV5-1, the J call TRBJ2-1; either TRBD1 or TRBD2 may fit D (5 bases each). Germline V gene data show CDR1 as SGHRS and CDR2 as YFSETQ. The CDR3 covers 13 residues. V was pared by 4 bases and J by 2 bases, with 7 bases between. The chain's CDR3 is CASSKGPYNEQFF. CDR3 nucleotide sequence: TGCGCCAGCAGCAAGGGACCCTACAATGAGCAGTTCTTC.

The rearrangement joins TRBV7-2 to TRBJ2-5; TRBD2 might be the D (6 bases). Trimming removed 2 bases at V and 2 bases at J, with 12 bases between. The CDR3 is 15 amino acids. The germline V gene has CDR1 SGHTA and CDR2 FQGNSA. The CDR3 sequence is CASSLWRGGQETQYF. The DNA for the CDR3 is TGTGCCAGCAGCTTATGGCGGGGCGGGCAAGAGACCCAGTACTTC.

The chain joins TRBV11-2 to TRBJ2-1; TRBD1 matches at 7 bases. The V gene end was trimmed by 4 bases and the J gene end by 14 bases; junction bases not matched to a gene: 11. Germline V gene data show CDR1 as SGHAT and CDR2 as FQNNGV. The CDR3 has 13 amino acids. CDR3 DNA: TGTGCCAGCAGCTCCCTCTTAGGGGGCGATGAGTTCTTC. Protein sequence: CASSSLLGGDEFF.

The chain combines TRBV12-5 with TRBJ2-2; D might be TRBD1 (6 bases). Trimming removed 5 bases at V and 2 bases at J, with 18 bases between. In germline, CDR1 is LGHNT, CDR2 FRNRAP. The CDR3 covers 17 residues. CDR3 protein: CASGMTGLPFNTGELFF. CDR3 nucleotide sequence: TGTGCTAGTGGTATGACAGGTCTGCCTTTTAACACCGGGGAGCTGTTTTTT.

The CDR3: CASSSSGGPKTQYF. Here the CDR3 DNA reads TGTGCCAGCAGCTCATCGGGGGGCCCAAAGACCCAGTACTTC. The chain links TRBV11-2 to TRBJ2-5; a possible D gene is TRBD2 (7 bases). Per the germline V gene, CDR1 is SGHAT and CDR2 is FQNNGV. The CDR3 runs 14 residues. Trimming left V 4 bases short and J 6 bases short, with 15 bases between.

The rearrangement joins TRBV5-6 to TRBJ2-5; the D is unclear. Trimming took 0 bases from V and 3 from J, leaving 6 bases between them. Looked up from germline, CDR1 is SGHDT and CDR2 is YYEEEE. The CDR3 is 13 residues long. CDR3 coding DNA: TGTGCCAGCAGCTTGGAGCTAAAAGAGACCCAGTACTTC. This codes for CASSLELKETQYF. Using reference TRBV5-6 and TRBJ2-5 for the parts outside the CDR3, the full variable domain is DAGVTQSPTHLIKTRGQQVTLRCSPKSGHDTVSWYQQALGQGPQFIFQYYEEEERQRGNFPDRFSGHQFPNYSSELNVNALLLGDSALYLCASSLELKETQYFGPGTRLLVL.

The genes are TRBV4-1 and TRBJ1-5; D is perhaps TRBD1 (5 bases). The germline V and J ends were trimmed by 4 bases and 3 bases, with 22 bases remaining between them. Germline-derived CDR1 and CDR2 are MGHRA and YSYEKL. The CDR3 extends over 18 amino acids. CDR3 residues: CASSPQIIHGTVNQPQHF. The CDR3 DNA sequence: TGCGCCAGCAGCCCACAAATCATTCACGGGACGGTCAATCAGCCCCAGCATTTT.

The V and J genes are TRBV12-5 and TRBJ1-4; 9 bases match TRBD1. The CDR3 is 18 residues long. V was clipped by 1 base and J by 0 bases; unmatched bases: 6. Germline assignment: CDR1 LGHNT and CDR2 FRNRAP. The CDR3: CASGLEQGALSTNEKLFF. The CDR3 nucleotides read TGTGCTAGTGGTTTGGAACAGGGGGCCCTCTCAACTAATGAAAAACTGTTTTTT.

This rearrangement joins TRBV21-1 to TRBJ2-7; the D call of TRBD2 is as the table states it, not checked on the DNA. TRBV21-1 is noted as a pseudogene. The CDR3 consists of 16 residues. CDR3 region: CASSKVDLERGYEQYV. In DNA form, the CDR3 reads TGTGCCAGCAGCAAGGTGGACCTTGAACGGGGGTACGAGCAGTACGTC.

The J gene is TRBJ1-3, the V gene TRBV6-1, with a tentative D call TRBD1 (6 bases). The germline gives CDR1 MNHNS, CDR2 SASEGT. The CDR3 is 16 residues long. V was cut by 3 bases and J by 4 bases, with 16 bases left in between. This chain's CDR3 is CASSDPVAGAGNTIYF. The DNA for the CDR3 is TGTGCCAGCAGTGATCCGGTGGCAGGGGCAGGAAACACCATATATTTT.